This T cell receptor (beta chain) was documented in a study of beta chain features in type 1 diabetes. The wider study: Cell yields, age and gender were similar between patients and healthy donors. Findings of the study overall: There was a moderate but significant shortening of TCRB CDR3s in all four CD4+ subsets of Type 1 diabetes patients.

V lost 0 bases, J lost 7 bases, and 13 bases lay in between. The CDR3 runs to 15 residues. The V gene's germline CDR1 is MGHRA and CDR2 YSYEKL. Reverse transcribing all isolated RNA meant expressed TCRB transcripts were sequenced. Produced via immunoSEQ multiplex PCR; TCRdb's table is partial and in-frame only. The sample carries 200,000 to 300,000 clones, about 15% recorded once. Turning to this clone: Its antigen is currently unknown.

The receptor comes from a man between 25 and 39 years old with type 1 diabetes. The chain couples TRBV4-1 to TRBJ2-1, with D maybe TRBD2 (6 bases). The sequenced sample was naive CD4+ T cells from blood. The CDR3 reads CASSQEGLLTNEQFF. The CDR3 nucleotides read TGCGCCAGCAGCCAAGAGGGACTGTTAACGAATGAGCAGTTCTTC.